This record covers a single T cell receptor (beta chain). Its antigen is unidentified. TCR beta sequences were obtained from blood CD8+ and CD4+ T cells. These data originate in a study of CD8 T cells in Susac syndrome. RNA amounts of about 0.45 to 1 ug underwent reverse transcription with random hexamers. The immunoSEQ assay covered 54 Vbeta and 13 Jbeta segments for CDR3. TCRdb reanalysed the immunoSEQ multiplex PCR reads using MiXCR and keeps one entry per CDR3 protein. This sample has about 130,000 distinct CDR3 sequences, with just under 95% found just once. The CDR3 consists of 16 residues. J gave up 1 base and V 4 bases, and 9 bases lay outside the gene matches. Germline V CDR1 and CDR2: SGHTA, FQGNSA. Study findings and constraints: Regarding the TCR sequencing and HLA analysis, the study admitted that a relatively small number of individuals were involved.

What was sequenced was CD4+ T cells from PBMCs. The TCR originated in a human donor in good health. This chain uses TRBV7-2 with TRBJ2-7, with 8 positions matching TRBD2. The CDR3 reads CASSSSRLASSYEQYF. The CDR3, as DNA: TGTGCCAGCAGCTCTTCTCGACTAGCGTCTTCCTACGAGCAGTACTTC. The full variable domain, completed using reference TRBV7-2 and TRBJ2-7, is GAGVSQSPSNKVTEKGKDVELRCDPISGHTALYWYRQSLGQGLEFLIYFQGNSAPDKSGLPSDRFSAERTGGSVSTLTIQRTQQEDSAVYLCASSSSRLASSYEQYFGPGTRLTVT.